This record concerns one TCR beta chain sequence. It lacks a known antigen. No base quality values were provided; no much bigger clone lies one nucleotide off. Genomic DNA was extracted from sorted cells for sequencing of the TCRbeta CDR3 region. The immunoSEQ Assay was used to sequence the TCRbeta CDR3 regions. This is the immuneACCESS table as TCRdb keeps it, with only in-frame sequences that have V and J called. A part of the clones is gone; compared with another copy, unresolved V genes explain less than half, and the rest is unexplained. The sample table lists some 81,000 clones, roughly 84% of them with a count of one. The biggest ten clones account for 6.2% of the sample. The sample comes from a study of OX40 agonist ivuxolimab in advanced cancers. In terms of the full investigation: Ivuxolimab was an agonistic, fully human IgG2 monoclonal antibody directed against OX40 (CD134), a costimulatory receptor. Intravenous ivuxolimab was administered to patients every 2 weeks at six dose levels: 0.01, 0.1, 0.3, 1.5, 3 and 10 mg/kg. Among the roughly 50 dose-escalation patients, 19 had hepatocellular carcinoma, approximately 15 melanoma, 9 renal cell carcinoma and 9 head and neck cancer. A male proportion of around 83% and a mean age of approximately 61 years, ranging from about 23 to 90, were recorded for the dose-escalation cohort. Prior anti-PD-1, anti-PD-L1 or anti-CTLA-4 therapy was permitted, and roughly two fifths of dose-escalation patients had received checkpoint inhibitors. Three dose-escalation patients achieved partial responses, one with hepatocellular carcinoma and two with cutaneous melanoma. The purpose of peripheral TCRbeta sequencing was to test whether ivuxolimab changed TCR sequence diversity and led to clonal T-cell expansion. The paper reports the monotherapy dose-escalation portion (N of about 56 patients) of the phase I ivuxolimab trial. Overall study outcomes, separate from this receptor: On average, CD8+ T cells showed more expanded clones than CD4+ T cells after ivuxolimab. At doses from 0.1 to 3.0 mg/kg, clonal expansion was seen in both CD4+ and CD8+ blood T cells between baseline and week 6. Low levels of normalized T-cell clonal expansion were also seen in some patients who did not respond. Antigen specificity was not determined for the clonally expanded peripheral T cells. In the 0.1-3.0 mg/kg groups, partial responders had among the lowest normalized peripheral clonal expansion, particularly in CD8+ T cells.

Patients with a history of autoimmune disease or receiving systemic immunosuppression were excluded from the trial. In every dose cohort, peripheral blood was drawn for TCR sequencing at baseline, cycle 4 day 1, and cycle 7 day 1. The samples were taken from a phase I, first-in-human, multicenter, open-label dose-escalation trial of ivuxolimab. The trial enrolled adults with locally advanced or metastatic head and neck squamous cell, hepatocellular, melanoma or renal cell carcinoma. Before TCR sequencing, CD4+ T cells and CD8+ T cells were sorted from peripheral blood as separate populations. The germline V gene gives CDR1 as ENHRY and CDR2 as SYGVKD. V loses 2 bases at its end and J loses 2 bases; junction bases beyond the gene matches: 8. The CDR3 contains 19 residues, cysteine and phenylalanine counted. Only CDR3 DNA remains: 57 bases, in frame from the first base.

The clonotype comes from an adult with an advanced solid tumor such as melanoma, head and neck, liver or kidney cancer. The specimen comprised CD4+ or CD8+ T cells sorted from blood, sampled in a trial of the OX40 agonist ivuxolimab. Recombination joined TRBV10-3 with TRBJ2-3, and TRBD2 aligns with 15 junction nucleotides. This receptor carries the CDR3 CAISELGTSGRWDTDTQYF. The bases are TGTGCCATCAGTGAGCTCGGGACTAGCGGGAGGTGGGACACAGATACGCAGTATTTT.